Listed below are T cell receptor beta chains from one sample, sequenced in a study of T cells in Graves' hyperthyroidism and ophthalmopathy. TCRdb called the multiplex PCR reads again in MiXCR, with one record for every CDR3 protein. The sample lists 300,000 to 350,000 distinct CDR3 sequences, 15% to 20% seen once, with around 15% in the top ten. The sequenced sample consisted of blood. The receptor source for this set is a woman aged 40 to 50 with Graves' ophthalmopathy. The CDR3 runs from the conserved cysteine through the conserved F or W. D genes are given only for firm matches. The listing skips clone size in some rows; elsewhere it reads once, few, many or a size class.

D	J	V	size	DNA	CDR3
.	TRBJ1-5	TRBV6-2/TRBV6-3	many	TGTGCCAGCTCCACCACCTCGCTAGGGAGCAATCAGCCCCAGCATTTT	CASSTTSLGSNQPQHF
.	TRBJ2-2	TRBV24-1	few	TGTGCCACCAGTGATCCCGGGGGACAGTATACCGGGGAGCTGTTTTTT	CATSDPGGQYTGELFF
.	TRBJ2-3	TRBV11-2	few	TGTGCCAGCAGCTTATTAGGTGGCCGAGATACGCAGTATTTT	CASSLLGGRDTQYF
.	TRBJ2-7	TRBV12-3/TRBV12-4	many	TGTGCCAGCAGTTTACCGGGATCTATGTACGAGCAGTACTTC	CASSLPGSMYEQYF
TRBD2	TRBJ2-7	TRBV4-1	many	TGCGCCAGCAGCCAAGTCTTACTAGCGGGGGCCTACGAGCAGTACTTC	CASSQVLLAGAYEQYF
TRBD2	TRBJ2-3	TRBV28	.	TGTGCCAGCAGTTTACTGGGACTAGCGCTTCTGGATACGCAGTATTTT	CASSLLGLALLDTQYF
.	TRBJ2-7	TRBV2	many	TGTGCCAGCAGTGAACTCAGGGTTATTTCCTACGAGCAGTACTTC	CASSELRVISYEQYF
TRBD2	TRBJ2-4	TRBV28	many	TGTGCCAGCAGCCCTATGGTTTCCCGTGGACTAGCGGGAGTGAAGGGAAGGAACATTCAGTACTTC	CASSPMVSRGLAGVKGRNIQYF
.	TRBJ2-2	TRBV9	many	TGTGCCAGCAGCGTACAGGTGGGGGGAACCGGGGAGCTGTTTTTT	CASSVQVGGTGELFF
.	TRBJ1-2	TRBV12-3/TRBV12-4	many	TGTGCCAGCAGTTTAGTTACCTATGGCTACACCTTC	CASSLVTYGYTF
.	TRBJ2-7	TRBV2	many	TGTGCCAGCAGTGAAGTAACTCGACGGGCCTACGAGCAGTACTTC	CASSEVTRRAYEQYF
.	TRBJ1-5	TRBV7-8	many	TGTGCCAGCAGGAAACAGGGTGATCGGAATCAGCCCCAGCATTTT	CASRKQGDRNQPQHF
.	TRBJ2-7	TRBV29-1	.	TGCAGCGCGGTAGCGCGAAGCTCCTACGAGCAGTACTTC	CSAVARSSYEQYF
.	TRBJ1-1	TRBV29-1	many	TGCAGCGCCAAGAACACTGAAGCTTTCTTT	CSAKNTEAFF
.	TRBJ2-7	TRBV6-1	many	TGTGCCAGCTGCATTTATGGGTCTCGAAACGAGCAGTACTTC	CASCIYGSRNEQYF
.	TRBJ2-2	TRBV6-2/TRBV6-3	many	TGTGCCAGCAGTTTGGACTGGAACACCGGGGAGCTGTTTTTT	CASSLDWNTGELFF
TRBD1	TRBJ1-1	TRBV28	few	TGTGCCAGCAGCCAAGAAAACAGGGGCGCGGTGGGGAACACTGAAGCTTTCTTT	CASSQENRGAVGNTEAFF
.	TRBJ1-1	TRBV20-1	many	TGCAGTGCTAGATGGGGGAACACTGAAGCTTTCTTT	CSARWGNTEAFF
.	TRBJ2-1	TRBV24-1	many	TGTGCCACCAGTCCAATTGGGTCAGGGGGGAACAATGAGCAGTTCTTC	CATSPIGSGGNNEQFF
.	TRBJ1-1	TRBV30	many	TGTGCCTGGAGTGTAATCGGGAGGGACACTGAAGCTTTCTTT	CAWSVIGRDTEAFF
.	TRBJ1-1	TRBV7-9	many	TGTGCCAGCAGCAGAGACACTCTTGAAGCTTTCTTT	CASSRDTLEAFF
TRBD2	TRBJ2-7	TRBV6-1	few	TGTGCCAGCAGGGGAGCGGGAGGAAGTATGTACGAGCAGTACTTC	CASRGAGGSMYEQYF
.	TRBJ1-5	TRBV19	many	TGTGCCAGTATTAACAAGAGAGGGGTTCTAGCTCAGCCCCAGCATTTT	CASINKRGVLAQPQHF
TRBD2	TRBJ2-5	TRBV6-1	.	TGTGCCAGCCACCCGGGACTAGCGTGGGAGACCCAGTACTTC	CASHPGLAWETQYF
TRBD1	TRBJ2-7	TRBV10-3	many	TGTGCCATCAGTCCATATCCCCCCGGGACAGTAACCTACGAGCAGTACTTC	CAISPYPPGTVTYEQYF
.	TRBJ2-2	TRBV29-1	many	TGCAGCGCCGCCCGTACCGGGGAGCTGTTTTTT	CSAARTGELFF
TRBD2	TRBJ2-7	TRBV2	many	TGTGCCAGCAGGGGACTAGCGCACCCCTACGAGCAGTACTTC	CASRGLAHPYEQYF
TRBD1	TRBJ1-2	TRBV29-1	many	TGCAGCGTTAAGGGGGACAGGCACTATGGCTACACCTTC	CSVKGDRHYGYTF
TRBD1	TRBJ2-2	TRBV6-1	many	TGTGCCAGCAGCCAGGGGGTCGCCGGGGAGCTGTTTTTT	CASSQGVAGELFF
.	TRBJ2-7	TRBV6-1	.	TGTGCCAGCGGGTCCAACCAGTACGAGCAGTACTTC	CASGSNQYEQYF
TRBD1	TRBJ1-1	TRBV27	many	TGTGCCAGCAGTTATACCGGGACAGGGGCCACTGAAGCTTTCTTT	CASSYTGTGATEAFF
.	TRBJ1-1	TRBV2	many	TGTGCCAGCAGTGAAGCGGAGGGTCTAGGGTCAGGGAACACTGAAGCTTTCTTT	CASSEAEGLGSGNTEAFF
.	TRBJ2-7	TRBV28	many	TGTGCCAGCAGGGGGGCAGGACGCTCCTACGAGCAGTACTTC	CASRGAGRSYEQYF
TRBD2	TRBJ2-5	TRBV28	many	TGTGCCAGCAGCAAACTAGCGGGAGGGCCAGAGACCCAGTACTTC	CASSKLAGGPETQYF
.	TRBJ1-1	TRBV12-3/TRBV12-4	many	TGTGCCAGCAGCCCGAGTTTGGTCACTGAAGCTTTCTTT	CASSPSLVTEAFF
.	TRBJ1-2	TRBV6-1	.	TGTGTCAGCAGTGTTCAGGAGAGCCCCTCAGTAGGCTACAACTTC	CVSSVQESPSVGYNF
.	TRBJ1-1	TRBV20-1	many	TGCAGTGCAGAGTCTGGGGGCCTGACTGAAGCTTTCTTT	CSAESGGLTEAFF
.	TRBJ2-5	TRBV18	many	TGTGCCAGCTCACCAGGCCCTGCAGGGCGGGAGACCCAGTACTTC	CASSPGPAGRETQYF
.	TRBJ1-1	TRBV19	many	TGTGCCAGTAAGGAATTGGAGGCTCTCACTGAAGCTTTCTTT	CASKELEALTEAFF
TRBD1	TRBJ1-1	TRBV20-1	many	TGCAGTGCTAGAGATTTCGACAGGGTGAGGACTGAAGCTTTCTTT	CSARDFDRVRTEAFF
.	TRBJ1-2	TRBV9	.	TGTGCCAGCAGCGTAGGCGTCTATGGCTACACCTTC	CASSVGVYGYTF
.	TRBJ2-5	TRBV24-1	many	TGTGCCACCAGTGATCGTCAGACCGACTACTGGGCCCAGTACTTC	CATSDRQTDYWAQYF
TRBD1	TRBJ2-7	TRBV7-2	many	TGTGCCAGCAGCTGGGACAGGGCCATCTACGAGCAGTACTTC	CASSWDRAIYEQYF
.	TRBJ1-1	TRBV19	many	TGTGCCACCAGGAACGACCCGAACACTGAAGCTTTCTTT	CATRNDPNTEAFF
TRBD2	TRBJ2-7	TRBV18	many	TGTGCCAGCTCACACAGTTCCGGACTAGGGTACGAGCAGTACTTC	CASSHSSGLGYEQYF
.	TRBJ1-3	TRBV4-2	many	TGTGCCAGCAGCCAAGTTTCCGGGGCATCCTCTGGAAACACCATATATTTT	CASSQVSGASSGNTIYF
.	TRBJ2-7	TRBV19	few	TGTGCCAGTAGTATAACTTCCGACAGCGCCTACGAGCAGTACTTC	CASSITSDSAYEQYF